This paragraph reports one T cell receptor beta chain. Its target is unknown. Assay used: immunoSEQ multiplex PCR; TCRdb lists only in-frame clones, some missing. The sample comprises roughly 120,000 clones, less than 95% of which are singletons, and about 1.8% rests with the top ten. The entry originates in a study of siplizumab effects on memory and regulatory T cells. Study-wide results and limits: Naive T cells were seen as more diverse than memory cells and as major alloresponse contributors. Tregs that proliferated in siplizumab cultures did not have their suppressive function confirmed.

Per the germline V gene, CDR1 is WSHSY and CDR2 is SAAADI. The J segment lost 10 bases and the V segment lost 6 bases, leaving 6 bases of the junction unmatched. CDR3 size: 13 residues. The gene calls are TRBV10-2 and TRBJ2-1; 10 nucleotides align to TRBD2. This receptor was obtained from a human donor in good health. The specimen sequenced was non-Treg CD4+ T cells sorted from blood. CDR3 DNA sequence: TGCGCCAGCAGCCTAGCGGGAGTAGGAGAGCAGTTCTTC. It codes for CASSLAGVGEQFF.